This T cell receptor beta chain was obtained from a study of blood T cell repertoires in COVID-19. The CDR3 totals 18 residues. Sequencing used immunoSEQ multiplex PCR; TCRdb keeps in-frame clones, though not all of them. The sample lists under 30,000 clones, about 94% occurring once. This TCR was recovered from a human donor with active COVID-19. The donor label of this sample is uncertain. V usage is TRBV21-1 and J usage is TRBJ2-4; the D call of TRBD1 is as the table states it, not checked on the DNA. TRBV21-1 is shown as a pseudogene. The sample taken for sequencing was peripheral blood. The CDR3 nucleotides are TGTGCCAGCAGCACACTGCCAAGTGGACAGGCCGCCAAAAACATTCAGTACTTC. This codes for CASSTLPSGQAAKNIQYF.